These 6 T cell receptor beta chains originate from one sample sequenced in a study of blood T cell repertoires in COVID-19. TCRdb keeps only in-frame clones here, not all; method: immunoSEQ multiplex PCR. The table has fewer than 250,000 clones, roughly 84% seen once. The material sequenced was peripheral blood. The receptors shown here come from a man aged 35-49 years with acute or convalescent COVID-19.

The table lists this clone with a count of one. The V gene is TRBV6-5, the J gene TRBJ2-7, with D possibly being TRBD2 (6 bases). The CDR3 totals 15 residues. The germline gives CDR1 MNHEY, CDR2 SVGAGI. Trimming shortened V by 7 bases and J by 1 base, and 17 bases separated the two germline ends. Written as DNA, the CDR3 is TGTGCCAGCAACGAGGGACTCCCTTCATCCTACGAGCAGTACTTC. It encodes CASNEGLPSSYEQYF.

This chain uses TRBV6-5 with TRBJ2-5; TRBD1 aligns across 9 bases. After removal of 10 bases from V and 5 bases from J, the junction contained 5 bases not matched to a gene. Germline assignment: CDR1 MNHEY and CDR2 SVGAGI. This CDR3 has 12 residues. As DNA, the CDR3 is TGTGCCACCGCAGACAGGGGGGAGACCCAGTACTTC. Translated: CATADRGETQYF.

The chain combines TRBV28 with TRBJ1-5, with TRBD1 identical over 8 bases. Germline CDR1 and CDR2: MDHEN and SYDVKM. The CDR3 is 15 amino acids. V lost 4 bases to trimming and J lost 0 bases; unmatched junction nucleotides: 2. This chain's CDR3 is CASSSQGVSNQPQHF. The CDR3 coding sequence is TGTGCCAGCAGTTCACAGGGGGTTAGCAATCAGCCCCAGCATTTT.

This rearrangement joins TRBV19 to TRBJ1-1, with D perhaps TRBD1 (5 bases). The CDR3 totals 13 residues. From germline, CDR1 is LNHDA and CDR2 SQIVND (reference sequence). V was shortened by 7 bases and J by 0 bases, with 9 bases between the two germline ends. In DNA, the CDR3 is TGTGCCAGTATGGGGCAGATGAACACTGAAGCTTTCTTT. This codes for CASMGQMNTEAFF.

CDR3: CASRLAGGTYNEQFF. Written as DNA, the CDR3 is TGTGCCAGCAGACTTGCGGGGGGCACGTACAATGAGCAGTTCTTC. The V gene is TRBV6-5, the J gene TRBJ2-1; 8 nucleotides match TRBD2. Losses at the gene ends were 6 bases for V and 4 bases for J; bases not matched to a gene: 8. The CDR3 totals 15 residues. Germline V lookup: CDR1 MNHEY, CDR2 SVGAGI.

There are a few counts of this clone. The chain recombines TRBV28 with TRBJ1-1, with TRBD1 matching over 11 bases. Germline loops: CDR1 MDHEN, CDR2 SYDVKM. Unmatched junction bases numbered 8, after V lost 5 bases and J lost 9 bases. There are 14 residues in the CDR3. CDR3 protein: CASSPGQGARKAFF. DNA for the CDR3: TGTGCCAGCAGTCCTGGACAGGGGGCGCGAAAAGCTTTCTTT.